This T cell receptor (beta chain) was captured by sequencing in a study of T-cell memory formation after mild COVID-19. General study points: Clones that got smaller from day 15 to 85 had even CD4/CD8, while clones growing later tipped toward CD4+.

This clonotype was recorded at least ten times. The antigen remains undetermined. TCRdb ran MiXCR on the 5' RACE reads and lists one entry per CDR3 protein. Here the sample spans 250,000 to 400,000 distinct CDR3 sequences, roughly an eighth being singletons. The CDR3 has 13 amino acids. Germline loops: CDR1 LGHNA, CDR2 YNFKEQ. The V end was cut by 5 bases, the J end by 6 bases, with 14 bases between. V usage is TRBV4-2 and J usage is TRBJ2-7, with D tentatively TRBD2 (6 bases). The sequence derives from a man aged 18 to 29 who had mild COVID-19 (a few samples of this study predate the infection). Cell type and time point are not known. The sample taken for sequencing was PBMCs or a T cell subset sorted from them (not recorded which). DNA of the CDR3: TGTGCCAGCAGCTTAGGGGAGGCGGGCGAGCAGTACTTC. Its protein is CASSLGEAGEQYF.